The text below deals with one T cell receptor beta chain. The V gene's germline CDR1 is SEHNR and CDR2 FQNEAQ (reference sequence). The CDR3 is made up of 14 amino acids. V was shortened by 4 bases and J by 5 bases, with 13 bases between the two germline ends. This specimen belongs to a study of T-cell reconstitution after alpha-beta-depleted transplantation in children. This sample's TCRbeta library carried unique molecular identifier barcodes. TCRdb reprocessed the PCR reads with MiXCR, giving one entry per CDR3 protein. Of 350,000 to 400,000 distinct CDR3 sequences listed, roughly 22% are singletons.

Here the sequenced sample was PBMCs from the stem cell graft donor, taken from the stem cell graft. The chain combines TRBV7-9 with TRBJ2-3; maybe TRBD2 (6 bases). This sequence originates from a human donor who donated a stem cell graft to a child with acute myeloid leukemia. The CDR3 DNA reads as TGTGCCAGCAGCTCCGGGGCCGGGGGAGATACGCAGTATTTT. Protein product: CASSSGAGGDTQYF.